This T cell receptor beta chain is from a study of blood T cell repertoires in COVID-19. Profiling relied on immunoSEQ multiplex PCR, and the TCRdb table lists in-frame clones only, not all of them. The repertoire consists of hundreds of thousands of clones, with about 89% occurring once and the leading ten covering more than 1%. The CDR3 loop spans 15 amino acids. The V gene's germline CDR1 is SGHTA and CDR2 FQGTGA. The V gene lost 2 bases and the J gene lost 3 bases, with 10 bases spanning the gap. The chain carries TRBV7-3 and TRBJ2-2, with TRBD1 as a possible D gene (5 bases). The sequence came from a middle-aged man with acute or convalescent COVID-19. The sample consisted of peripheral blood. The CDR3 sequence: CASSLVGADTGELFF. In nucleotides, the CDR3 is TGTGCCAGCAGCTTAGTAGGGGCGGACACCGGGGAGCTGTTTTTT.